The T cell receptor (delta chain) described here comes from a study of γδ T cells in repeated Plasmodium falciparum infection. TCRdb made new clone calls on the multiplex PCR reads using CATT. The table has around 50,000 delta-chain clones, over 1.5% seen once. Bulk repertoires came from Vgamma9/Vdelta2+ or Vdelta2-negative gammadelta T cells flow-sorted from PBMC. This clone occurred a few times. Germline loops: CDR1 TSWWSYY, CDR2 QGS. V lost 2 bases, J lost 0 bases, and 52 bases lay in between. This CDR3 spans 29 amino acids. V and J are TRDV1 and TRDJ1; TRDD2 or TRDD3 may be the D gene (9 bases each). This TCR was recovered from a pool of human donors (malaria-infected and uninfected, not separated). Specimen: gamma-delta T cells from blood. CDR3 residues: CALGEAGPSYGRSTGGPPVPFLYTDKLIF. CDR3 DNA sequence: TGTGCTCTTGGGGAAGCGGGGCCTTCCTACGGGAGGAGTACTGGGGGACCCCCCGTACCATTCTTGTACACCGATAAACTCATCTTT.